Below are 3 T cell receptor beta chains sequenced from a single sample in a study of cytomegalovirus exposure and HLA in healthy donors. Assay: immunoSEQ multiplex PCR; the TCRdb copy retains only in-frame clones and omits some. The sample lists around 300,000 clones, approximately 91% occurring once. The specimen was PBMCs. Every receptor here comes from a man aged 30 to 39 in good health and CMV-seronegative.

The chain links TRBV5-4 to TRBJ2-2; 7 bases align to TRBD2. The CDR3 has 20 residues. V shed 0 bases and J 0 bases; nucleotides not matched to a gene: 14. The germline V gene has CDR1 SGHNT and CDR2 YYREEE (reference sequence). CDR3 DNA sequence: TGTGCCAGCAGCTTGGGACGCGGGGGACCCATGTTCGCGAACACCGGGGAGCTGTTTTTT. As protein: CASSLGRGGPMFANTGELFF. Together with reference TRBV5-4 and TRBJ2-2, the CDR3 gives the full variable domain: ETGVTQSPTHLIKTRGQQVTLRCSSQSGHNTVSWYQQALGQGPQFIFQYYREEENGRGNFPPRFSGLQFPNYSSELNVNALELDDSALYLCASSLGRGGPMFANTGELFFGEGSRLTVL.

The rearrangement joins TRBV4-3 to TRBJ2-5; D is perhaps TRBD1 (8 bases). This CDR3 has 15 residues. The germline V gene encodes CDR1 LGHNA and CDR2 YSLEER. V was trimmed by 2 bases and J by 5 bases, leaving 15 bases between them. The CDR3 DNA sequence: TGCGCCAGCAGCCAATTAACAGGGGGGGCGGAGACCCAGTACTTC. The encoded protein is CASSQLTGGAETQYF.

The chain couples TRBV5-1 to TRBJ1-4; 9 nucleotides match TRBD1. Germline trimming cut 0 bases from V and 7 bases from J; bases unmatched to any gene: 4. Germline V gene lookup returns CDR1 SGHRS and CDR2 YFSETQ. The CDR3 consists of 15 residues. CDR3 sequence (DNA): TGCGCCAGCAGCTTGGAGGGACAGGGTGGTGAAAAACTGTTTTTT. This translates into CASSLEGQGGEKLFF.